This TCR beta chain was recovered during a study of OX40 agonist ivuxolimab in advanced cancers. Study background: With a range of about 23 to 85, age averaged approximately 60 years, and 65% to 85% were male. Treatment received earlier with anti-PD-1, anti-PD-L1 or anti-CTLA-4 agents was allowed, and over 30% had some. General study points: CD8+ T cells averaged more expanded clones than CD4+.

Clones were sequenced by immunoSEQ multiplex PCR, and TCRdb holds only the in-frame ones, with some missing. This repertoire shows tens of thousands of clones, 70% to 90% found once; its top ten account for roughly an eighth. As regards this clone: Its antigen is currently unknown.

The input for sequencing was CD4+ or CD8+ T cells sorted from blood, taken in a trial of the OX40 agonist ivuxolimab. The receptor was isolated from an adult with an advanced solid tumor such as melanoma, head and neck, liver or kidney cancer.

CDR3 amino acids: CASSPGTGGYYGYTF. Written as DNA, the CDR3 is TGTGCCAGCAGCCCCGGGACAGGGGGTTACTATGGCTACACCTTC. V usage is TRBV11-2 and J usage is TRBJ1-2; 11 nucleotides align to TRBD1. The length of the CDR3 is 15 residues. Germline V gene lookup returns CDR1 SGHAT and CDR2 FQNNGV. Losses at the gene ends were 5 bases for V and 3 bases for J; bases not matched to a gene: 5.